One and the same sample provided the 6 T cell receptor beta chains below, sequenced in a study of cytomegalovirus exposure and HLA in healthy donors. With 60 Vbeta and 13 Jbeta primers, the PCR was carried out. The repertoire was sequenced with immunoSEQ multiplex PCR; TCRdb's copy has only in-frame clones and lacks some. The sample holds more than 95,000 clones, 55% to 75% seen once. The specimen sequenced was PBMCs. The receptors originated from a man between 60 and 70 years old in good health and CMV-seronegative.

This clone was found once. CDR3 nucleotides: TGTGCCAGCAGCACACAGGGCTCCTACGAGCAGTACTTC. Protein: CASSTQGSYEQYF. The chain combines TRBV5-6 with TRBJ2-7; possible D gene TRBD1, 6 bases. CDR1 and CDR2 from the germline V gene are SGHDT and YYEEEE. V was clipped by 4 bases and J by 0 bases, with 8 bases between them. The CDR3 covers 13 residues.

The rearrangement joins TRBV6-6 to TRBJ2-1, with 10 bases aligning to TRBD2. Germline trimming cut 6 bases from V and 2 bases from J; bases unmatched to any gene: 4. Germline loops: CDR1 MNHNY, CDR2 SVGAGI (reference sequence). The length of the CDR3 is 15 residues. The CDR3 loop reads CASSASGRTYNEQFF. CDR3 nucleotide sequence: TGTGCCAGCAGCGCTAGCGGGAGAACCTACAATGAGCAGTTCTTC.

The V and J genes are TRBV13 and TRBJ2-3; 12 bases are a match to TRBD2. The CDR3 has 16 amino acids. Germline V lookup: CDR1 PRHDT, CDR2 FYEKMQ (reference sequence). The V segment lost 5 bases and the J segment 5 bases; nucleotides outside the gene matches: 8. This CDR3 is CASSLRLAGAVDTQYF. The DNA for the CDR3 is TGTGCCAGCAGCCTTAGACTAGCGGGAGCCGTAGATACGCAGTATTTT.

The sample holds one count of this clone. The V call is TRBV7-3, the J call TRBJ1-1; D is uncertain. The length of the CDR3 is 13 residues. Germline CDR1 is SGHTA and CDR2 is FQGTGA. V lost 5 bases to trimming and J lost 0 bases, with 7 bases between them. This CDR3 reads CASSKHLNTEAFF. The DNA for the CDR3 is TGTGCCAGCAGCAAACACCTGAACACTGAAGCTTTCTTT.

V is TRBV18 and J is TRBJ2-7; the D is unclear. This CDR3 region has 16 residues. V was clipped by 5 bases and J by 3 bases, with 20 bases between them. From germline, CDR1 is KGHSH and CDR2 LQKENI. CDR3 residues: CASSFKNENGRYEQYF. The CDR3 nucleotides are TGTGCCAGCTCATTTAAAAACGAAAACGGTCGCTACGAGCAGTACTTC. Based on the CDR3 plus reference TRBV18 and TRBJ2-7, the full variable domain is NAGVMQNPRHLVRRRGQEARLRCSPMKGHSHVYWYRQLPEEGLKFMVYLQKENIIDESGMPKERFSAEFPKEGPSILRIQQVVRGDSAAYFCASSFKNENGRYEQYFGPGTRLTVT.

V is TRBV10-3 and J is TRBJ2-3; TRBD2 agrees at 13 bases. CDR3 length: 15 residues. Trimming at V came to 6 bases and at J to 3 bases, leaving 3 bases not matched to a gene. The germline CDR1 and CDR2 sequences are ENHRY and SYGVKD. CDR3 residues: CAISLLAGGTDTQYF. The DNA for the CDR3 is TGTGCCATCAGCCTACTAGCGGGGGGGACAGATACGCAGTATTTT.